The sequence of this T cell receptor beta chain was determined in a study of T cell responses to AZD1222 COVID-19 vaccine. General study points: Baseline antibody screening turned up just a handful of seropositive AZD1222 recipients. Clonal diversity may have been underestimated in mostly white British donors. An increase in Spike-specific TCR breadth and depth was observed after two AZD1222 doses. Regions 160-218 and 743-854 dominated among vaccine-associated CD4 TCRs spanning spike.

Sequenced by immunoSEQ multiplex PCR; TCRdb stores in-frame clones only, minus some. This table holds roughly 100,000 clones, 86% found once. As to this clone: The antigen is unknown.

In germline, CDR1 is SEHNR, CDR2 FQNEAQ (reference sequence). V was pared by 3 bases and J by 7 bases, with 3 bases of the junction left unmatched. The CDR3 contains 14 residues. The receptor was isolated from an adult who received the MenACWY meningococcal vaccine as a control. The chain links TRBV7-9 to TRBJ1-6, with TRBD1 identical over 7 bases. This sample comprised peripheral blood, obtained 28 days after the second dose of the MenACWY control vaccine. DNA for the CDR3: TGTGCCAGCAGCTTGCAGGGGGGAAATTCACCCCTCCACTTT. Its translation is CASSLQGGNSPLHF.